This T cell receptor (beta chain) is from a study of T cells in Graves' hyperthyroidism and ophthalmopathy. Study results and limitations: Blood also showed most of the thyroid clonotypes that were expanded above 0.001.

Details on this clonotype: Antigen: not known.

Among the patients, aged 18 to 65, hyperthyroidism was newly diagnosed and had lasted under 2 months. This CDR3 spans 17 amino acids. Germline V gives CDR1 WSHSY, CDR2 SAAADI. The V and J ends lost 2 bases and 5 bases, in that order; junction bases with no gene match: 13. TCR beta CDR3 region amplification was performed from RNA transcripts. HTBI primers drove first-round RT-PCR of the TCR CDR3. TCRdb used MiXCR to reprocess the multiplex PCR reads, holding one entry per CDR3 protein. The repertoire consists of approximately 100,000 distinct CDR3 sequences, with over 45% occurring once and the leading ten covering approximately 30%.

Sequenced input: blood. The genes are TRBV10-2 and TRBJ2-7; 9 bases align to TRBD2. The source of this sequence is a man aged 35-49 years with Graves' hyperthyroidism. The DNA for the CDR3 is TGCGCCAGCAGTGAGCCTAGCTTAGGACGGACTAGCGACGAGCAGTACTTC. Translation: CASSEPSLGRTSDEQYF.